Listed here is a single TCR beta chain. Its target is not known. The source of the sample is a study of graft-versus-host responses after intestinal transplantation. This CDR3 has 17 amino acids. Trimming at V came to 4 bases and at J to 0 bases, leaving 11 bases not matched to a gene. Germline-derived CDR1 and CDR2 are SGHRS and YFSETQ. The assay was immunoSEQ multiplex PCR, and TCRdb's table has in-frame clones only and misses some. This table has tens of thousands of clones, 90% to 95% appearing once. This receptor was obtained from a human donor who received an intestinal transplant. This chain links TRBV5-1 with TRBJ2-3; 7 bases agree with TRBD2. This specimen consisted of unstimulated CD8+ T cells sorted from spleen or lymph node cells, obtained before intestinal transplant. The CDR3 bases are TGCGCCAGCAGCGGGGGGGTCGGGAGAGGGAGCACAGATACGCAGTATTTT. It codes for CASSGGVGRGSTDTQYF.